Listed here are 21 T cell receptor beta chains from one sample, sequenced in a study of CD8+CD57+ T cells in acquired aplastic anemia. CDR3 and TCR beta VDJ profiling relied on genomic DNA as the template. TCRdb re-called the reads through MiXCR, storing one row per CDR3 protein. This sample has some 240,000 distinct CDR3 sequences, with 30% to 35% found just once. The sample was sorted CD4+, CD8+, or CD8+CD57+ T cells (not recorded which) from PBMCs. The receptor set was obtained from a human donor in good health, serving as a control.

The V and J genes are TRBV20-1 and TRBJ2-7; 13 bases line up with TRBD2. From germline, CDR1 is DFQATT and CDR2 SNEGSKA (reference sequence). The CDR3 extends over 18 amino acids. Trimming at V came to 0 bases and at J to 0 bases, leaving 8 bases not matched to a gene. This chain's CDR3 is CSARDGLGLAGLSYEQYF. CDR3 DNA sequence: TGCAGTGCTAGAGATGGGCTGGGACTAGCGGGACTCTCCTACGAGCAGTACTTC.

This clonotype turned up a few times. This chain connects TRBV29-1 to TRBJ1-1; possible D gene TRBD1, 5 bases. This CDR3 contains 12 residues. V gave up 6 bases and J gave up 5 bases, with 13 bases separating them. Germline values: CDR1 SQVTM, CDR2 ANQGSEA. The CDR3 bases are TGCAGCGTCGCGGACTGGGGGACTGAAGCTTTCTTT. Protein product: CSVADWGTEAFF.

The chain couples TRBV6-4 to TRBJ2-7; either TRBD1 or TRBD2 may fit D (5 bases each). With 6 bases removed from V and 5 bases from J, the gap between germline ends came to 35 bases. Germline CDR1 reads MRHNA; CDR2 reads SNTAGT. CDR3 length equals 20 residues. The chain's CDR3 is CASRDDRGDASPKITHEQYF. Here the CDR3 DNA reads TGTGCCAGCAGGGACGATAGGGGAGACGCCAGTCCCAAAATAACCCACGAGCAGTACTTC.

The gene calls are TRBV20-1 and TRBJ2-5; D call uncertain. V lost 5 bases and J 3 bases, leaving 10 bases between the germline ends. The CDR3 spans 12 residues. The germline CDR1 and CDR2 sequences are DFQATT and SNEGSKA (reference sequence). Here the CDR3 reads CSALDGKETQYF. Written as DNA, the CDR3 is TGCAGTGCTTTGGACGGTAAAGAGACCCAGTACTTC.

The gene calls are TRBV10-1 and TRBJ2-3; 12 bases are shared with TRBD2. CDR1 and CDR2 (germline): WNHNN, SYGVQD (reference sequence). The junction had 3 bases not matched to a gene; V was cut back by 2 bases and J by 6 bases. The CDR3 spans 15 residues. The CDR3 here is CASSEGLAGIDTQYF. The CDR3 DNA follows: TGCGCCAGCAGTGAGGGACTAGCGGGGATCGATACGCAGTATTTT.

The chain recombines TRBV15 with TRBJ2-7, with 10 nucleotides matching TRBD1. Per germline, CDR1 LNHNV and CDR2 YYDKDF (reference sequence). After removal of 10 bases from V and 13 bases from J, the junction contained 13 bases not matched to a gene. The CDR3 is 12 amino acids. CDR3 nucleotide sequence: TGTGCCAGCAGTTTGGGACAGGGGTCGGGATACTTC. Residues: CASSLGQGSGYF.

V gene TRBV2 combines with J gene TRBJ2-7; 9 bases line up with TRBD2. The V gene end was trimmed by 6 bases and the J gene end by 11 bases; junction bases not matched to a gene: 8. The CDR3 is 12 residues long. The germline V gene encodes CDR1 SNHLY and CDR2 FYNNEI. The CDR3 DNA sequence: TGTGCCAGCAGCGTTCCTAGCGGGGAGGAGTACTTC. Protein sequence: CASSVPSGEEYF.

The rearrangement joins TRBV4-1 to TRBJ1-5; D gene ambiguous. The CDR3 runs to 17 residues. Per germline, CDR1 MGHRA and CDR2 YSYEKL. Trimming left V 3 bases short and J 5 bases short, with 20 bases between. Here the CDR3 DNA reads TGCGCCAGCAGCCAGTCCCCCTCGTATCTTTCCGATCAGCCCCAGCATTTT. This encodes CASSQSPSYLSDQPQHF.

The J gene is TRBJ1-1, the V gene TRBV20-1; D is ambiguous. Germline values: CDR1 DFQATT, CDR2 SNEGSKA (reference sequence). The CDR3 totals 17 residues. V dropped 6 bases and J dropped 0 bases, with 23 bases sitting between them. DNA of the CDR3: TGCAGTGCAGAATCTAGCGACACAGATAACATGAACACTGAAGCTTTCTTT. Translating it yields CSAESSDTDNMNTEAFF.

Turning to this clonotype: This may be a read error: a much more frequent sequence differs by one nucleotide. J is TRBJ1-2 and V is TRBV6-5; D not certain. This CDR3 region has 11 residues. Germline assignment: CDR1 MNHEY and CDR2 SVGAGI. Trimming removed 4 bases from V and 8 bases from J, with 8 bases in between. The CDR3 protein is CASSWAGGYTF. The CDR3 bases are TGTGCCAGCAGTTGGGCAGGCGGCTACACCTTC.

The CDR3 here is CSARGPPGGELFF. Here the CDR3 DNA reads TGCAGTGCTAGAGGCCCCCCGGGCGGGGAGCTGTTTTTT. V usage is TRBV20-1 and J usage is TRBJ2-2; no clear D. The V end lost 1 base, the J end lost 7 bases, and 10 bases lay between the germline ends. CDR3 length equals 13 residues. CDR1 DFQATT and CDR2 SNEGSKA come from the germline V gene (reference sequence).

This rearrangement joins TRBV29-1 to TRBJ2-5; D tentatively reads TRBD1 or TRBD2 (5 bases each). Germline V gene data show CDR1 as SQVTM and CDR2 as ANQGSEA. The CDR3 is 15 residues long. Between the trimmed V and J ends, which lost 8 bases and 5 bases, there was a span of 24 bases. CDR3 residues: CSNAGVVGRTETQYF. In DNA, the CDR3 is TGCAGCAATGCCGGGGTTGTGGGGCGGACGGAGACCCAGTACTTC.

The CDR3 coding sequence is TGCAGCTTAGGGCAGTTCAACACTGAAGCTTTCTTT. Encoded protein: CSLGQFNTEAFF. The rearrangement links TRBV29-1 to TRBJ1-1; no reliable D call. Germline CDR1 reads SQVTM; CDR2 reads ANQGSEA. The CDR3 spans 12 residues. The V and J ends lost 8 bases and 2 bases respectively, with 12 bases between them. Supplemented by reference TRBV29-1 and TRBJ1-1, the full variable domain reads SAVISQKPSRDICQRGTSLTIQCQVDSQVTMMFWYRQQPGQSLTLIATANQGSEATYESGFVIDKFPISRPNLTFSTLTVSNMSPEDSSIYLCSLGQFNTEAFFGQGTRLTVV.

The chain combines TRBV2 with TRBJ1-4; no clear D gene. The V end was cut by 1 base, the J end by 2 bases, with 8 bases between. The CDR3 contains 15 residues. Germline loops: CDR1 SNHLY, CDR2 FYNNEI. The CDR3 reads CASSEGRITNEKLFF. The CDR3 DNA follows: TGTGCCAGCAGTGAAGGACGGATTACTAATGAAAAACTGTTTTTT.

This clonotype was detected ten times or more. The rearrangement uses TRBV20-1 and TRBJ1-2; TRBD1 aligns across 10 bases. The V segment lost 5 bases and the J segment 8 bases; nucleotides outside the gene matches: 8. Germline CDR1 and CDR2: DFQATT and SNEGSKA (reference sequence). The CDR3 runs 13 residues. CDR3 loop: CSASLETGGGYTF. DNA for the CDR3: TGCAGTGCTTCCCTTGAGACAGGGGGCGGCTACACCTTC.

This clonotype was counted at least ten times. V gene TRBV29-1 combines with J gene TRBJ1-1; a weak D match, TRBD1 (5 bases). Trimming took off 6 bases at V and 0 bases at J, with 8 bases between the two ends. The CDR3 totals 12 residues. The germline V gene encodes CDR1 SQVTM and CDR2 ANQGSEA. CDR3 coding DNA: TGCAGCGTCGACAGTTTGAACACTGAAGCTTTCTTT. This encodes CSVDSLNTEAFF.

The chain joins TRBV9 to TRBJ1-4; tentatively, D is TRBD1 (5 bases). V lost 2 bases and J lost 8, with 16 bases in between. This CDR3 region has 15 residues. In germline, CDR1 is SGDLS, CDR2 YYNGEE. The chain's CDR3 is CASSVLGGSGEKLFF. For the CDR3, the DNA is TGTGCCAGCAGCGTTTTGGGGGGGAGCGGCGAAAAACTGTTTTTT.

The rearrangement links TRBV25-1 to TRBJ1-1; D is ambiguous. CDR1 MGHDK and CDR2 SYGVNS come from the germline V gene. V was cut by 6 bases and J by 1 base, with 12 bases left in between. CDR3 length: 14 amino acids. The CDR3 DNA reads TGTGCCAGCAGGAGAGACCCCGAGAACACTGAAGCTTTCTTT. It encodes CASRRDPENTEAFF.

The chain is built from TRBV7-2 and TRBJ2-7; 7 nucleotides line up with TRBD2. The germline V gene encodes CDR1 SGHTA and CDR2 FQGNSA. The CDR3 consists of 15 residues. Losses at the gene ends were 5 bases for V and 0 bases for J; bases not matched to a gene: 7. CDR3 nucleotides: TGTGCCAGCAGCACACAGCGGGGAATCTCCTACGAGCAGTACTTC. It is translated as CASSTQRGISYEQYF.

This clonotype was recorded many times. The chain couples TRBV5-1 to TRBJ2-3; D gene uncertain. This CDR3 region has 14 residues. CDR1 and CDR2 (germline): SGHRS, YFSETQ. V lost 0 bases and J 4 bases, leaving 9 bases between the germline ends. The CDR3 reads CASSLAQSPDTQYF. As DNA, the CDR3 is TGCGCCAGCAGCTTGGCCCAGAGCCCAGATACGCAGTATTTT.

This clonotype was counted many times. The chain carries TRBV7-2 and TRBJ2-3; 7 nucleotides match TRBD1. V lost 5 bases, J lost 4 bases, and 9 bases stayed unmatched. CDR3 length: 15 residues. Germline V gene lookup returns CDR1 SGHTA and CDR2 FQGNSA. The CDR3 protein is CASSPNGQGADTQYF. CDR3 sequence (DNA): TGTGCCAGCAGCCCTAATGGGCAGGGGGCAGATACGCAGTATTTT.